This T cell receptor beta chain is from a study of T cell clonotyping in hematopoietic cell transplantation. The overall study: Blood collection times were about day -28 and days 30, 100, 180 posttransplant.

The ends lost 2 bases at V and 4 bases at J; junction bases unmatched: 7. The CDR3 extends over 15 amino acids. Per germline, CDR1 KGHSH and CDR2 LQKENI. The protocol was immunoSEQ multiplex PCR, while the TCRdb copy is restricted to in-frame clones and leaves out a portion. The profile shows some 8,800 clones, approximately 91% of them singletons. A remark on this clone: As yet, its antigen is unknown.

General observations from the study: Pathologically expanded recipient clonotypes increased progressively from day 30 to day 180 as diversity fell. Broader posttransplant TCR repertoire diversity was predicted by graft donor and pretransplant recipient Inverse Simpson Index values.

Sequences were derived from peripheral blood mononuclear cells, sampled at the time of graft-versus-host disease after allogeneic stem cell transplant. The genes are TRBV18 and TRBJ1-2; 7 bases align to TRBD1. The TCR originated in a male patient between 55 and 70 years old who had an allogeneic stem cell transplant from a related donor, so the T cells may come from the graft donor. Some clones in this sample may be carry-over from other donors' samples. CDR3: CASSPGDRTLYGYTF. CDR3 DNA sequence: TGTGCCAGCTCACCAGGGGACAGAACCCTCTATGGCTACACCTTC.